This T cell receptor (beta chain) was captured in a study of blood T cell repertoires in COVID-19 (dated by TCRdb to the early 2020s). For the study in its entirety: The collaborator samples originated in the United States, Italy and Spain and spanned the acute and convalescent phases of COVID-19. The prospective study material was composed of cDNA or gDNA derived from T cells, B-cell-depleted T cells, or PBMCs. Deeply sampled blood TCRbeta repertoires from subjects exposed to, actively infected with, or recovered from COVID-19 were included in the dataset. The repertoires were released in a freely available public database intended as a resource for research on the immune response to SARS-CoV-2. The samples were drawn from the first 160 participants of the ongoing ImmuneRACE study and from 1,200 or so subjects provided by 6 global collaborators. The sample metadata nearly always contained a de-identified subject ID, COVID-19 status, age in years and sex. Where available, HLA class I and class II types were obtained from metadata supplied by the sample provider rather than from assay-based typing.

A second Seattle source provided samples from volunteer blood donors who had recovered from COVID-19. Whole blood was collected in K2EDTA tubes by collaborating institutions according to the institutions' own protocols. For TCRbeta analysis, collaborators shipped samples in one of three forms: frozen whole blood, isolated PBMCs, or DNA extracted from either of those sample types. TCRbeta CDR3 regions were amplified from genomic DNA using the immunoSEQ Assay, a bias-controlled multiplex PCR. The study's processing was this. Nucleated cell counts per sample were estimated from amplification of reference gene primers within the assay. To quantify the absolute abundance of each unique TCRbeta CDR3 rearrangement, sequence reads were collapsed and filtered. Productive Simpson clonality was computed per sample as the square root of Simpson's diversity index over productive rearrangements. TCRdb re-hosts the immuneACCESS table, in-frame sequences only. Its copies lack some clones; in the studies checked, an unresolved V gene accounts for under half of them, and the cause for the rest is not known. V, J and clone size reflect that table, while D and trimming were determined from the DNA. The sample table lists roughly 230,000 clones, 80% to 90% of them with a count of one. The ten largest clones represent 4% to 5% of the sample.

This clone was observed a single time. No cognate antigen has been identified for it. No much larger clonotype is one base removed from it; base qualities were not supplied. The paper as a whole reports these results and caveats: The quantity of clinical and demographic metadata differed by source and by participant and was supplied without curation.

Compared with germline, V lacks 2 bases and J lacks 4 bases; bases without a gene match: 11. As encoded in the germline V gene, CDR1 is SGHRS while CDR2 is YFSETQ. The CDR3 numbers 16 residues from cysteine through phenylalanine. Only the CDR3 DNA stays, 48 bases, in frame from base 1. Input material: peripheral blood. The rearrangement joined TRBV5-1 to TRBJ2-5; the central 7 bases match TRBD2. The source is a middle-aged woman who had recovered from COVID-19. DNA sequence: TGCGCCAGCAGCTTTGGGGACCGGGAGGAGGGAGAGACCCAGTACTTC. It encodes CASSFGDREEGETQYF.